This is a list of T cell receptor beta chains from one sample in a study of OX40 agonist ivuxolimab in advanced cancers. Only in-frame clones appear in the TCRdb table, and some are missing; sequencing was by immunoSEQ multiplex PCR. The top ten hold around 0.79% of the sample, which has roughly 80,000 clones, around nine tenths seen once. The sample consisted of CD4+ or CD8+ T cells sorted from blood, taken in a trial of the OX40 agonist ivuxolimab. The receptors here all came from an adult with an advanced solid tumor such as melanoma, head and neck, liver or kidney cancer. Both conserved end residues are part of each CDR3. A D gene is named only where the DNA matches it firmly. Clone size is not always given. Where it is, it says once, few, many or a class for expanded clones.

>13|TRBJ2-6|.|TRBV27|.
TGTGCCAGCCACACCTCTGGGGCCAACGTCCTGACTTTC
CASHTSGANVLTF
>13|TRBJ1-1|.|TRBV11-2|.
TGTGCCAGCAGCGTGCAGGGGCACACTGAAGCTTTCTTT
CASSVQGHTEAFF
>14|TRBJ1-1|.|TRBV6-5|.
TGTGCCAGCAGTTACTCGATCCAGAACACTGAAGCTTTCTTT
CASSYSIQNTEAFF
>15|TRBJ2-1|.|TRBV7-8|.
TGTGCCAGCAGCTTAGGACAGCTATTGGACAATGAGCAGTTCTTC
CASSLGQLLDNEQFF
>14|TRBJ1-2|.|TRBV7-3|.
TGTGCCAGCAGCTTAATTGAGGGACCCTATGGCTACACCTTC
CASSLIEGPYGYTF
>17|TRBJ2-3|.|TRBV5-1|.
TGCGCCAGCAGCGTGGAGGGACAGCAATTAAGCACAGATACGCAGTATTTT
CASSVEGQQLSTDTQYF
>13|TRBJ1-2|.|TRBV30|.
TGTGCCTGGAGTGTAGTCCGGGGGAATGGCTACACCTTC
CAWSVVRGNGYTF
>15|TRBJ1-5|.|TRBV28|TRBD1
TGTGCCAGCAGTTCTCCGGGACAGGGGGATCAGCCCCAGCATTTT
CASSSPGQGDQPQHF
>15|TRBJ2-1|.|TRBV11-3|TRBD2
TGTGCCAGCAGCTTATTAGCGGGAGGTTACAATGAGCAGTTCTTC
CASSLLAGGYNEQFF
>17|TRBJ2-3|.|TRBV5-1|TRBD2
TGCGCCAGCAGCTTGGGACTAGCGGCTACTAGCACAGATACGCAGTATTTT
CASSLGLAATSTDTQYF
>18|TRBJ1-6|.|TRBV7-3|.
TGTGCCAGCAGCTTATGGGACACCCGTTCCTTTTGGGGTTCACCCCTCCACTTT
CASSLWDTRSFWGSPLHF
>12|TRBJ2-3|.|TRBV7-2|.
TGTGCCAGCAGTCGAGACACAGATACGCAGTATTTT
CASSRDTDTQYF
>16|TRBJ1-1|.|TRBV27|TRBD1
TGTGCCAGCAGTTTGGCAGGGGGGAGTATGGACACTGAAGCTTTCTTT
CASSLAGGSMDTEAFF
>12|TRBJ2-2|.|TRBV6-1|.
TGTGCCACCTCTCGGGGTCCCGGGGAGCTGTTTTTT
CATSRGPGELFF
>16|TRBJ1-1|.|TRBV6-5|.
TGTGCCAGCAGTTACTCGTCCCAACACAACAGGATTGAAGCTTTCTTT
CASSYSSQHNRIEAFF
>16|TRBJ1-3|few|TRBV7-9|.
TGTGCCAGCAGCTTAGGAGTCTCGATCTCTGGAAACACCATATATTTT
CASSLGVSISGNTIYF
>15|TRBJ2-7|.|TRBV7-2|.
TGTGCCAGCAGCTTAGGGGGGGCCGCTTCGAGGGAGCAGTACTTC
CASSLGGAASREQYF
>12|TRBJ1-1|few|TRBV19|.
TGTGCCACTCTGGGAAGCTACACTGAAGCTTTCTTT
CATLGSYTEAFF
>14|TRBJ2-7|.|TRBV7-2|.
TGTGCCAGCAGCTTAGACAGATACTCCTACGAGCAGTACTTC
CASSLDRYSYEQYF
>13|TRBJ2-7|.|TRBV30|.
TGTGCCTGGATCAAAGGTTTAGGAACGGAGCAGTACTTC
CAWIKGLGTEQYF
>15|TRBJ1-1|.|TRBV7-9|TRBD1
TGTGCCAGCAGCTCCCTGACAGGGTGGAGCACTGAAGCTTTCTTT
CASSSLTGWSTEAFF
>15|TRBJ2-7|.|TRBV5-4|TRBD1
TGTGCCAGCAGCTCCACCGGGACAGGGGATTACGAGCAGTACTTC
CASSSTGTGDYEQYF